The entry that follows covers one TCR beta chain sequence. Its cognate antigen is unknown. In germline, CDR1 is MGHDK, CDR2 SYGVNS. The length of the CDR3 is 13 residues. Method: immunoSEQ multiplex PCR; TCRdb's copy keeps in-frame clones and lacks some. The repertoire holds thousands of clones, with around nine tenths as singletons. These data belong to a study of somatic mutations in cytotoxic T cells in rheumatoid arthritis. The overall study: Patients had approximately 33 ml EDTA blood drawn right after diagnosis, before any treatment. General study results and limits: What antigens the expanded CD8+ clones targeted remained unknown.

Sequenced input: CD8+ T cells sorted from blood. This chain joins TRBV25-1 and TRBJ2-1, with 7 positions matching TRBD2. This TCR came from a woman aged 50 to 60 with rheumatoid arthritis. Here the CDR3 reads CASGGSSYNEQFF. The CDR3, as DNA: TGTGCTTCGGGGGGTAGCTCCTACAATGAGCAGTTCTTC.